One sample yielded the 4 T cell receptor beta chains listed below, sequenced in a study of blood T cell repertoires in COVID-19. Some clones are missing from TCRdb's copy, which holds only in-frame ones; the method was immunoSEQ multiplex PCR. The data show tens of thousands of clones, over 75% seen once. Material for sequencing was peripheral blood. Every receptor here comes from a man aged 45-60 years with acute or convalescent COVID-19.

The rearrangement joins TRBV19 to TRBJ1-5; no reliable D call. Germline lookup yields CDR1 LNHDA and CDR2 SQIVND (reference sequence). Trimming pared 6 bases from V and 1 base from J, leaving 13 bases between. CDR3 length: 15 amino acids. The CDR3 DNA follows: TGTGCCAGTAGGACCCTTGGGAGGAGCAATCAGCCCCAGCATTTT. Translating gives CASRTLGRSNQPQHF.

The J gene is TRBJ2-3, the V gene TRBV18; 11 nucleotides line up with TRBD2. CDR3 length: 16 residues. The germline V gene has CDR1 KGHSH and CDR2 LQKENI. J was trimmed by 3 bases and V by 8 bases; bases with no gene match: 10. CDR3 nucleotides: TGTGCCAGCCGATCGGGGACTAGCGGAGGAACAGATACGCAGTATTTT. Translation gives CASRSGTSGGTDTQYF.

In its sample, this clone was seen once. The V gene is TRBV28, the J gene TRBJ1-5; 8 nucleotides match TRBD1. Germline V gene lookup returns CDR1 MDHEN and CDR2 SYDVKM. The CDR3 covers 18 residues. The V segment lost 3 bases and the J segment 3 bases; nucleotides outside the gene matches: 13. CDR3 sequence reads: CASSFAPGQGEYNQPQHF. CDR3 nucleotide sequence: TGTGCCAGCAGTTTCGCCCCTGGACAGGGCGAGTACAATCAGCCCCAGCATTTT.

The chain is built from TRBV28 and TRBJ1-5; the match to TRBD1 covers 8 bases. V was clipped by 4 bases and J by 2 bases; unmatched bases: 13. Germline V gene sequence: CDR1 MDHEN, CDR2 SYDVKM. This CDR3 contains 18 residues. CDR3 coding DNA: TGTGCCAGCAGTTACGGGACAGGACTCCTCGGAGGCAATCAGCCCCAGCATTTT. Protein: CASSYGTGLLGGNQPQHF.